Below, one TCR beta chain is given with its context. The antigen is unknown. The CDR3 spans 14 residues. Trimming pared 3 bases from V and 5 bases from J, leaving 16 bases between. Per germline, CDR1 GTSNPN and CDR2 SVGIG (reference sequence). The sample belongs to a study of metastatic and nonmetastatic thyroid tumors. Overall study context: Malignant thyroid and benign thyroid patients provided blood and tumor or nodule tissue whose repertoires were compared.

General study results and limits: In blood and tumor, TCR beta diversity was reportedly significantly higher in malignant thyroid tumors than in benign nodules.

Before thyroid surgery, none of the patients had received any treatment. Methods used by the authors: Differences in CDR3 between clinicopathological groups were drawn on to build a classifier intended to discriminate distant-metastatic papillary thyroid cancer patients. MiXCR reprocessed the PCR reads for TCRdb. The V and J calls shown here were made by TCRdb, not taken from the authors' results. The sample yields about 22,000 clones, around 20% seen once. The material sequenced was adjacent normal tissue. This chain uses TRBV30 with TRBJ2-5, with D tentatively TRBD1 (6 bases). This TCR came from a male donor with papillary thyroid cancer or a benign thyroid nodule (not recorded which). Some clones in this sample may be carry-over from other donors' samples. The CDR3 sequence is CAWSSPDRWETQYF. In DNA, the CDR3 is TGTGCCTGGAGCTCACCTGACAGGTGGGAGACCCAGTACTTC. The full variable domain, with the rest looked up from reference TRBV30 and TRBJ2-5, is SQTIHQWPATLVQPVGSPLSLECTVEGTSNPNLYWYRQAAGRGLQLLFYSVGIGQISSEVPQNLSASRPQDRQFILSSKKLLLSDSGFYLCAWSSPDRWETQYFGPGTRLLVL.